This TCR beta chain was observed in a study of blood T cell repertoires in COVID-19. In the study overall: Samples taken during acute and convalescent COVID-19 were collected in the United States, Italy and Spain. Nucleic acid was either cDNA or gDNA, and it came from T cells, B-cell-depleted T cells, or PBMCs.

Per germline, CDR1 SEHNR and CDR2 FQNEAQ (reference sequence). The CDR3 has 13 amino acids. Unmatched junction bases numbered 3, after V lost 9 bases and J lost 0 bases. Clones were read by immunoSEQ multiplex PCR, and TCRdb kept only the in-frame ones, dropping some. The sample lists about 400,000 clones, 75% to 90% occurring once. J is TRBJ1-1 and V is TRBV7-9; 8 bases are a match to TRBD1. The source of this sequence is a woman aged 25 to 39 with active or convalescent COVID-19. Sequencing was performed on peripheral blood. CDR3 sequence reads: CASRRGLNTEAFF. In nucleotides, the CDR3 is TGTGCCAGTCGCAGGGGGCTGAACACTGAAGCTTTCTTT.